One and the same sample provided the 18 T cell receptor beta chains below, sequenced in a study of cytomegalovirus exposure and HLA in healthy donors. This PCR relied on a set of 60 Vbeta primers and 13 Jbeta primers. The data were produced by immunoSEQ multiplex PCR, yet TCRdb's version contains in-frame clones alone and is incomplete. The table lists about 200,000 clones, around three quarters of them singletons. Sample: PBMCs. Receptors were obtained from a man aged 40-49 years in good health and CMV-seronegative.

Here the CDR3 reads CASFVLAGFTGELFF. The CDR3 nucleotides are TGTGCCAGCTTCGTACTAGCGGGATTCACCGGGGAGCTGTTTTTT. The V call is TRBV6-1, the J call TRBJ2-2; 10 bases line up with TRBD2. The CDR3 is made up of 15 amino acids. From germline, CDR1 is MNHNS and CDR2 SASEGT. After removal of 8 bases from V and 4 bases from J, the junction contained 7 bases not matched to a gene.

The chain combines TRBV2 with TRBJ2-2, with 7 bases identical to TRBD1. The CDR3 totals 14 residues. Germline CDR1 SNHLY, CDR2 FYNNEI. Germline trimming cut 8 bases from V and 1 base from J; bases unmatched to any gene: 4. CDR3 region: CASLRDRNTGELFF. Written as DNA, the CDR3 is TGTGCCAGCCTTCGGGACAGGAACACCGGGGAGCTGTTTTTT.

The J gene is TRBJ2-7, the V gene TRBV7-9, with a weak D call TRBD2 (5 bases). Germline V gene lookup returns CDR1 SEHNR and CDR2 FQNEAQ (reference sequence). Trimming shortened V by 0 bases and J by 9 bases, and 18 bases separated the two germline ends. This CDR3 contains 15 residues. The CDR3 nucleotides are TGTGCCAGCAGCTTAGCTGGAGCGGCCACCCTCGGGCAGTACTTC. This translates into CASSLAGAATLGQYF.

This clone came up a few times. The gene calls are TRBV25-1 and TRBJ2-4, with D perhaps TRBD1 (7 bases). Germline CDR1 is MGHDK and CDR2 is SYGVNS. V was trimmed by 3 bases and J by 9 bases, leaving 18 bases between them. The CDR3 consists of 15 residues. CDR3 loop: CASSDARQGLSIQYF. The CDR3 coding sequence is TGTGCCAGCAGTGATGCGCGACAGGGACTGTCCATTCAGTACTTC.

There are a few counts of this clone. The chain is built from TRBV18 and TRBJ2-6, with TRBD1 as a possible D gene (6 bases). In germline, CDR1 is KGHSH, CDR2 LQKENI. V lost 5 bases, J lost 0 bases, and 11 bases lay in between. This CDR3 contains 16 residues. CDR3 loop: CASSGQSYSGANVLTF. The CDR3 nucleotides read TGTGCCAGCTCAGGACAGAGCTACTCTGGGGCCAACGTCCTGACTTTC.

This chain joins TRBV5-8 and TRBJ1-5; TRBD1 matches 9 bases. CDR1 and CDR2 (germline): SGHTS, YDEGEE. V shed 4 bases and J 1 base; nucleotides not matched to a gene: 6. The CDR3 is 16 amino acids. The DNA for the CDR3 is TGTGCCAGCAGCCAATCGACAGGGGGAAGCAATCAGCCCCAGCATTTT. Amino acids: CASSQSTGGSNQPQHF. The whole variable domain, remainder taken from reference TRBV5-8 and TRBJ1-5, is EAGVTQSPTHLIKTRGQQATLRCSPISGHTSVYWYQQALGLGLQFLLWYDEGEERNRGNFPPRFSGRQFPNYSSELNVNALELEDSALYLCASSQSTGGSNQPQHFGDGTRLSIL.

The CDR3 is CASSQPGHLTDTQYF. Written as DNA, the CDR3 is TGCGCCAGCAGCCAACCGGGACATCTCACAGATACGCAGTATTTT. This chain uses TRBV4-1 with TRBJ2-3; D is possibly TRBD1 (6 bases). CDR3 size: 15 residues. Trimming took off 2 bases at V and 2 bases at J, with 11 bases between the two ends. Germline loops: CDR1 MGHRA, CDR2 YSYEKL.

The V call is TRBV7-9, the J call TRBJ1-6, with D uncertain. The V gene lost 5 bases and the J gene lost 7 bases, with 18 bases spanning the gap. CDR3 length: 16 residues. Per the germline V gene, CDR1 is SEHNR and CDR2 is FQNEAQ (reference sequence). CDR3 loop: CASSTPRTGINSPLHF. The CDR3 DNA is TGTGCCAGCAGCACACCTAGGACGGGGATCAATTCACCCCTCCACTTT. The full variable domain, completed using reference TRBV7-9 and TRBJ1-6, is DTGVSQNPRHKITKRGQNVTFRCDPISEHNRLYWYRQTLGQGPEFLTYFQNEAQLEKSRLLSDRFSAERPKGSFSTLEIQRTEQGDSAMYLCASSTPRTGINSPLHFGNGTRLTVT.

V gene TRBV6-1 combines with J gene TRBJ1-4; tentatively, D is TRBD1 (5 bases). With 7 bases removed from V and 3 bases from J, the gap between germline ends came to 15 bases. Looked up from germline, CDR1 is MNHNS and CDR2 is SASEGT. This CDR3 region has 15 residues. This CDR3 reads CASTFGGEPNEKLFF. The DNA of the CDR3 is TGTGCCAGCACCTTCGGGGGTGAGCCTAATGAAAAACTGTTTTTT.

The rearrangement links TRBV5-6 to TRBJ1-1; possible D gene TRBD1, 6 bases. Between the trimmed V and J ends, which lost 0 bases and 8 bases, there was a span of 14 bases. The CDR3 extends over 14 amino acids. In germline, CDR1 is SGHDT, CDR2 YYEEEE. The CDR3 loop reads CASSLGQGPREAFF. In DNA form, the CDR3 reads TGTGCCAGCAGCTTGGGTCAGGGGCCGCGAGAAGCTTTCTTT.

This clone was picked up a small number of times. V usage is TRBV28 and J usage is TRBJ1-2; 10 bases are a match to TRBD1. The length of the CDR3 is 14 residues. Unmatched junction bases numbered 7, after V lost 6 bases and J lost 6 bases. Germline V CDR1 and CDR2: MDHEN, SYDVKM. The CDR3 region has the DNA TGTGCCAGCAGAAATACCGGGACAGGGGATGGCTACACCTTC. Its protein is CASRNTGTGDGYTF.

The chain has TRBV27 and TRBJ2-5; 12 nucleotides line up with TRBD2. Germline CDR1 reads MNHEY; CDR2 reads SMNVEV (reference sequence). The trim removed 4 bases at V and 3 bases at J, leaving 6 bases unmatched. This CDR3 has 16 amino acids. CDR3 loop: CASSSKTSGRKETQYF. CDR3 in DNA: TGTGCCAGCAGTTCTAAGACTAGCGGGAGAAAAGAGACCCAGTACTTC.

The V gene is TRBV10-1, the J gene TRBJ1-5; D is ambiguous. Between the trimmed V and J ends, which lost 5 bases and 4 bases, there was a span of 9 bases. CDR3 length: 13 residues. The germline CDR1 and CDR2 sequences are WNHNN and SYGVQD (reference sequence). This chain's CDR3 is CASSSGLNQPQHF. The CDR3 DNA follows: TGCGCCAGCAGTTCGGGGTTGAATCAGCCCCAGCATTTT.

This chain links TRBV9 with TRBJ1-1; possibly TRBD1 for D (6 bases). Germline values: CDR1 SGDLS, CDR2 YYNGEE. This CDR3 comprises 16 residues. Trimming pared 0 bases from V and 0 bases from J, leaving 12 bases between. CDR3 loop: CASSVGGGPMNTEAFF. CDR3 sequence (DNA): TGTGCCAGCAGCGTAGGGGGGGGCCCCATGAACACTGAAGCTTTCTTT.

The CDR3 DNA is TGTGCCAGCAGTCGAGGGCAGGGGGCAACAGATACGCAGTATTTT. Residues: CASSRGQGATDTQYF. The chain employs TRBV28 and TRBJ2-3; 8 nucleotides agree with TRBD1. Unmatched junction bases numbered 7, after V lost 5 bases and J lost 3 bases. This CDR3 has 15 amino acids. The germline gives CDR1 MDHEN, CDR2 SYDVKM.

With respect to this clone: A junction end diverges from the germline sequence, so it may reflect a read error. The V and J genes are TRBV7-2 and TRBJ2-5, with D possibly matching TRBD2 (6 bases). CDR1 and CDR2 from the germline V gene are SGHTA and FQGNSA. CDR3 length: 13 residues. The CDR3, as DNA: TGTGCCAGCAGCCCCGGGACTCTCTGGCAAGCGAACTTC. As protein: CASSPGTLWQANF.

This clone has a handful of counts. The V call is TRBV4-1, the J call TRBJ2-1, with D possibly being TRBD2 (5 bases). Trimming shortened V by 1 base and J by 3 bases, and 7 bases separated the two germline ends. The germline V gene has CDR1 MGHRA and CDR2 YSYEKL. CDR3 length: 14 amino acids. In DNA form, the CDR3 reads TGCGCCAGCAGCCAAGGTCGGGACTACAATGAGCAGTTCTTC. Its protein is CASSQGRDYNEQFF.

The table lists this clone with a few counts. The chain has TRBV27 and TRBJ2-1; TRBD2 matches 15 bases. This CDR3 has 17 amino acids. V shed 4 bases and J 4 bases; nucleotides not matched to a gene: 5. The germline gives CDR1 MNHEY, CDR2 SMNVEV (reference sequence). For the CDR3, the DNA is TGTGCCAGCAGTTATGGACTAGCGGGAGGGGGTTACAATGAGCAGTTCTTC. Translation: CASSYGLAGGGYNEQFF.